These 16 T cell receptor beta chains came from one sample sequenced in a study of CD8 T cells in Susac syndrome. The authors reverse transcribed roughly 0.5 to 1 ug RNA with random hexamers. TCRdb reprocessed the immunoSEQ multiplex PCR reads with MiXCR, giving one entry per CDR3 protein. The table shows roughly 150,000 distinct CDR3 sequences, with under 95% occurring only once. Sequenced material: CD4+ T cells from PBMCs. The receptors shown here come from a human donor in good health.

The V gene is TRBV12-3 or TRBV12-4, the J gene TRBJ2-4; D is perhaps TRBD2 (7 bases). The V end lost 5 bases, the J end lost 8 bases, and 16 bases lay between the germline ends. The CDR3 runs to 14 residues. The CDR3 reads CASSLRGLGDIQYF. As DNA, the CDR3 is TGTGCCAGCAGTCTGCGGGGGCTTGGAGACATTCAGTACTTC.

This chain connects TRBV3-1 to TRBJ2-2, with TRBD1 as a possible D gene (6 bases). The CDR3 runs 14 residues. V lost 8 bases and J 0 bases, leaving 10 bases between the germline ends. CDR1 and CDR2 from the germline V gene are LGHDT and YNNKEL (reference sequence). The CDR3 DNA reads TGTGCCAGCCCCGGGACACCGAACACCGGGGAGCTGTTTTTT. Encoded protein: CASPGTPNTGELFF.

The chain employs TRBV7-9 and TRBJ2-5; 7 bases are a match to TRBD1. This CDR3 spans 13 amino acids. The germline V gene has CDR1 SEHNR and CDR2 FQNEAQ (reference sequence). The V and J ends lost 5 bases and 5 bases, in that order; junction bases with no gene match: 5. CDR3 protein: CASSEGAMETQYF. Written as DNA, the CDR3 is TGTGCCAGCAGCGAGGGGGCTATGGAGACCCAGTACTTC.

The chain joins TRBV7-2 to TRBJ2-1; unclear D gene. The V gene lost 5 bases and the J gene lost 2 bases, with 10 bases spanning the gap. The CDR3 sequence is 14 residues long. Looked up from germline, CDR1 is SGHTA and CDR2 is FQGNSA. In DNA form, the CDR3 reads TGTGCCAGCAGCCGCACAGAGACCTACAATGAGCAGTTCTTC. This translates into CASSRTETYNEQFF.

For the CDR3, the DNA is TGTGCCAGCAGGCTGACAATCAGGGGTTCACCCCTCCACTTT. Protein product: CASRLTIRGSPLHF. The chain links TRBV28 to TRBJ1-6, with D perhaps TRBD1 (6 bases). Germline V gives CDR1 MDHEN, CDR2 SYDVKM. The CDR3 runs 14 residues. Deletions cut 6 bases from V and 9 bases from J, with 15 bases between.

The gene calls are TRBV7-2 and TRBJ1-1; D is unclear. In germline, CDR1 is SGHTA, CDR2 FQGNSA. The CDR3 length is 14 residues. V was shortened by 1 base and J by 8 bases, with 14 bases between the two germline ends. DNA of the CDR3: TGTGCCAGCAGCTTAGAATTAGCACCAGGCGAAGCTTTCTTT. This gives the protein CASSLELAPGEAFF.

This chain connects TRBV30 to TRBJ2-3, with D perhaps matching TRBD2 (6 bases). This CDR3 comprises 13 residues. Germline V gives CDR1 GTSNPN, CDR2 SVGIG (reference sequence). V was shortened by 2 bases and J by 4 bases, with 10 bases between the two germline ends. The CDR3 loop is CAWSRGSADTQYF. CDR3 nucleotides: TGTGCCTGGAGTCGGGGGTCAGCAGATACGCAGTATTTT.

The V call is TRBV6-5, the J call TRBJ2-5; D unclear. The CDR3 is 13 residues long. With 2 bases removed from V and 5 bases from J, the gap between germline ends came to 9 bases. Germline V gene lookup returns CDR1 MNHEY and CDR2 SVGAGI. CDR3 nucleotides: TGTGCCAGCAGTTACATCTTGGGGGAGACCCAGTACTTC. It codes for CASSYILGETQYF.

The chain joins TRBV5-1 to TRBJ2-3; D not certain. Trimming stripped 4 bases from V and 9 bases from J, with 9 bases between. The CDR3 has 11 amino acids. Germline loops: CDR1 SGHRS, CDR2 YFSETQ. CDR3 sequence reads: CASSADQTQYF. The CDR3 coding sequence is TGCGCCAGCAGCGCCGACCAGACGCAGTATTTT.

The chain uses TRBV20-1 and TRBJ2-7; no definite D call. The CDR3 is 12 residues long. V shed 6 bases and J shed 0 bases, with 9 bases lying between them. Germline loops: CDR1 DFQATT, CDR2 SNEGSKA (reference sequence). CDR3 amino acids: CSATGVSYEQYF. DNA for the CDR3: TGCAGTGCCACCGGAGTCTCCTACGAGCAGTACTTC.

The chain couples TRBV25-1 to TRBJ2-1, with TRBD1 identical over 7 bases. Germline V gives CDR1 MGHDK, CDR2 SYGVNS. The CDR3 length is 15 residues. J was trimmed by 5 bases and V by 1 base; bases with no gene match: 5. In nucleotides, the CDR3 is TGTGCCAGCAGTGAATTCGGGACAGCTAACAATGAGCAGTTCTTC. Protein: CASSEFGTANNEQFF.

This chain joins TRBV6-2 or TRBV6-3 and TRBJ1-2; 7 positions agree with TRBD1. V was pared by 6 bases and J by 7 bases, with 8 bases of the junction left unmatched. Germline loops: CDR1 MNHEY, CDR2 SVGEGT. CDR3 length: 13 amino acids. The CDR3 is CASSTGTASGYTF. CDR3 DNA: TGTGCCAGCAGCACGGGGACAGCTTCTGGCTACACCTTC.

CDR3 loop: CSARLETQYF. Here the CDR3 DNA reads TGCAGTGCTAGACTAGAGACCCAGTACTTC. This sequence joins TRBV20-1 and TRBJ2-5; D is ambiguous. Trimming took 2 bases from V and 4 from J, leaving 2 bases between them. Per germline, CDR1 DFQATT and CDR2 SNEGSKA (reference sequence). The CDR3 sequence is 10 residues long.

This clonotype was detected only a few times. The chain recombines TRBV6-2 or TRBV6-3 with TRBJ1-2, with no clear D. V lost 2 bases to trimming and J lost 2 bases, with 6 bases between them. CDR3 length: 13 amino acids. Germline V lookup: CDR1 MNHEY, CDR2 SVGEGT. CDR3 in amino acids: CASSYDQNYGYTF. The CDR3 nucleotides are TGTGCCAGCAGTTACGATCAGAACTATGGCTACACCTTC.

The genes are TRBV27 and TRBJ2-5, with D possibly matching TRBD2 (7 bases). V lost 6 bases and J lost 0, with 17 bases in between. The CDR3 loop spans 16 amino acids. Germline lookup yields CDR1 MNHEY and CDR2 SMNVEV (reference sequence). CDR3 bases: TGTGCCAGCAGATGGAGGGGGGGGCGGTACCAAGAGACCCAGTACTTC. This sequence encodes CASRWRGGRYQETQYF.

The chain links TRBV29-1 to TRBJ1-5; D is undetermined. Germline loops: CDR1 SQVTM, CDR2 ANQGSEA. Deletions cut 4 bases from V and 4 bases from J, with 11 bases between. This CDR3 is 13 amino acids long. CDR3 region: CSVAGDGNQPQHF. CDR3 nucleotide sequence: TGCAGCGTTGCCGGGGATGGAAATCAGCCCCAGCATTTT.